Presented here are 18 T cell receptor beta chains from one specimen sequenced in a study of OX40 agonist ivuxolimab in advanced cancers. The library came from the immunoSEQ multiplex PCR assay. Sourced from immuneACCESS, this table was stored by TCRdb with only in-frame sequences that have V and J called. A share of the clones is absent; for the studies checked, an unresolved V gene accounts for under half, and the remainder has no known explanation. This sample lists more than 45,000 clones; 94% were detected once. The ten largest account for more than 10% of the sample. Sample: CD4+ or CD8+ T cells sorted from blood, taken in a trial of the OX40 agonist ivuxolimab. The receptors derive from an adult with an advanced solid tumor such as melanoma, head and neck, liver or kidney cancer.

The chain employs TRBV11-2 and TRBJ1-2; D gene uncertain. Trimming removed 1 base from V and 0 bases from J, with 6 bases in between. Germline assignment: CDR1 SGHAT and CDR2 FQNNGV. The CDR3 is 14 residues long. CDR3 amino acids: CASSLGASNYGYTF. The CDR3 DNA reads as TGTGCCAGCAGCTTAGGGGCGTCTAACTATGGCTACACCTTC. Combining the CDR3 with reference TRBV11-2 and TRBJ1-2 gives the whole variable domain EAGVAQSPRYKIIEKRQSVAFWCNPISGHATLYWYQQILGQGPKLLIQFQNNGVVDDSQLPKDRFSAERLKGVDSTLKIQPAKLEDSAVYLCASSLGASNYGYTFGSGTRLTVV.

The genes are TRBV30 and TRBJ1-1; no definite D call. The CDR3 totals 12 residues. Per the germline V gene, CDR1 is GTSNPN and CDR2 is SVGIG (reference sequence). Deletions cut 3 bases from V and 0 bases from J, with 5 bases between. The CDR3 bases are TGTGCCTGGAGACCAGTGAACACTGAAGCTTTCTTT. Translation: CAWRPVNTEAFF. Together with reference TRBV30 and TRBJ1-1, the CDR3 gives the full variable domain: SQTIHQWPATLVQPVGSPLSLECTVEGTSNPNLYWYRQAAGRGLQLLFYSVGIGQISSEVPQNLSASRPQDRQFILSSKKLLLSDSGFYLCAWRPVNTEAFFGQGTRLTVV.

The chain is built from TRBV7-9 and TRBJ2-7; 7 nucleotides align to TRBD1. The J segment lost 5 bases and the V segment lost 5 bases, leaving 6 bases of the junction unmatched. From germline, CDR1 is SEHNR and CDR2 FQNEAQ (reference sequence). The CDR3 length is 13 residues. The CDR3 loop reads CASSPPGGHEQYF. Written as DNA, the CDR3 is TGTGCCAGCAGCCCGCCAGGGGGACACGAGCAGTACTTC.

As for this clone: This CDR3 is also generated by other DNA sequences in the sample. The chain carries TRBV6-1 and TRBJ1-2, with D tentatively TRBD1 (5 bases). Germline assignment: CDR1 MNHNS and CDR2 SASEGT. This CDR3 is 15 amino acids long. The ends were cut back, 2 bases at V and 3 bases at J, with 13 bases in the middle. The CDR3 DNA reads TGTGCCAGCAGTGAATATTTGGGGGGGGACTATGGCTACACCTTC. As protein: CASSEYLGGDYGYTF.

The genes are TRBV7-9 and TRBJ2-1, with D possibly TRBD2 on 6 matching bases. The CDR3 is made up of 16 amino acids. Germline CDR1 and CDR2: SEHNR and FQNEAQ (reference sequence). V lost 7 bases, J lost 4 bases, and 20 bases lay in between. CDR3 DNA: TGTGCCAGCACCAAGACGGGAGAAGTCGCATACAATGAGCAGTTCTTC. Its translation: CASTKTGEVAYNEQFF.

The chain combines TRBV9 with TRBJ2-3, with D unresolved. The V end lost 4 bases, the J end lost 0 bases, and 12 bases lay between the germline ends. The CDR3 is 15 residues long. In germline, CDR1 is SGDLS, CDR2 YYNGEE. The CDR3 here is CASSLNPGSTDTQYF. The CDR3 nucleotides are TGTGCCAGCAGCCTAAACCCGGGTAGCACAGATACGCAGTATTTT.

The gene calls are TRBV19 and TRBJ2-2, with unresolved D. CDR3 length: 13 amino acids. V was pared by 7 bases and J by 0 bases, with 6 bases between. From germline, CDR1 is LNHDA and CDR2 SQIVND (reference sequence). CDR3 sequence (DNA): TGTGCCAGTACCCCCCCGAACACCGGGGAGCTGTTTTTT. As protein: CASTPPNTGELFF.

The V call is TRBV7-2, the J call TRBJ2-1; the D gene could be TRBD1 or TRBD2 (5 bases each). The CDR3 extends over 12 amino acids. Trimming removed 8 bases from V and 14 bases from J, with 19 bases in between. In germline, CDR1 is SGHTA, CDR2 FQGNSA. CDR3 in DNA: TGTGCCAGCGGAACCGGGGACCTAAATAAGTTCTTC. It is translated as CASGTGDLNKFF.

The chain couples TRBV7-9 to TRBJ2-5; D unresolved. Germline lookup yields CDR1 SEHNR and CDR2 FQNEAQ (reference sequence). The CDR3 contains 14 residues. Trimming shortened V by 5 bases and J by 4 bases, and 14 bases separated the two germline ends. CDR3 region: CASSRRGDGETQYF. In DNA, the CDR3 is TGTGCCAGCAGCCGGCGTGGGGATGGAGAGACCCAGTACTTC.

The rearrangement joins TRBV4-2 to TRBJ2-1; TRBD2 agrees at 8 bases. The CDR3 is 16 amino acids. Trimming at V came to 0 bases and at J to 4 bases, leaving 5 bases not matched to a gene. Germline assignment: CDR1 LGHNA and CDR2 YNFKEQ. Here the CDR3 reads CASSQDTTGGYNEQFF. Written as DNA, the CDR3 is TGTGCCAGCAGCCAAGATACGACGGGAGGGTACAATGAGCAGTTCTTC.

The chain is built from TRBV28 and TRBJ2-2, with 7 bases fitting TRBD2. The germline CDR1 and CDR2 sequences are MDHEN and SYDVKM. The CDR3 covers 15 residues. Losses at the gene ends were 3 bases for V and 6 bases for J; bases not matched to a gene: 7. The CDR3 sequence: CASSLSWGGAGELFF. The CDR3 coding sequence is TGTGCCAGCAGTTTGAGTTGGGGAGGGGCCGGGGAGCTGTTTTTT.

The rearrangement links TRBV30 to TRBJ2-1, with D unresolved. The germline V and J ends were trimmed by 4 bases and 0 bases, with 4 bases remaining between them. Germline values: CDR1 GTSNPN, CDR2 SVGIG (reference sequence). The CDR3 extends over 12 amino acids. CDR3 protein: CAWMYSYNEQFF. The DNA for the CDR3 is TGTGCCTGGATGTACTCCTACAATGAGCAGTTCTTC.

This chain connects TRBV14 to TRBJ1-2; D call uncertain. Germline V gives CDR1 SGHDN, CDR2 FVKESK. This CDR3 spans 16 amino acids. With 4 bases removed from V and 5 bases from J, the gap between germline ends came to 20 bases. CDR3 in DNA: TGTGCCAGCAGCCCAATCGACTCTTATCTGGCTTATGGCTACACCTTC. Translating gives CASSPIDSYLAYGYTF.

CDR3 in DNA: TGTGCCAGCAGCTCAACAGGGACCTATGGCTACACCTTC. Encoded protein: CASSSTGTYGYTF. The chain has TRBV7-8 and TRBJ1-2; D is possibly TRBD1 (6 bases). CDR3 length: 13 amino acids. V was trimmed by 4 bases and J by 4 bases, leaving 10 bases between them. Germline CDR1 reads SGHVS; CDR2 reads FQNEAQ. The full variable domain, completed using reference TRBV7-8 and TRBJ1-2, is GAGVSQSPRYKVAKRGQDVALRCDPISGHVSLFWYQQALGQGPEFLTYFQNEAQLDKSGLPSDRFFAERPEGSVSTLKIQRTQQEDSAVYLCASSSTGTYGYTFGSGTRLTVV.

This clone has more than one count but fewer than ten. The V and J genes are TRBV7-6 and TRBJ1-5; D is ambiguous. V was shortened by 2 bases and J by 2 bases, with 10 bases between the two germline ends. This CDR3 has 15 residues. Germline CDR1 SGHVS, CDR2 FNYEAQ. The CDR3 spells CASSLFAGGNQPQHF. The CDR3 DNA follows: TGTGCCAGCAGCTTATTCGCAGGAGGCAATCAGCCCCAGCATTTT. Drawing the rest from reference TRBV7-6 and TRBJ1-5, the complete variable domain is GAGVSQSPRYKVTKRGQDVALRCDPISGHVSLYWYRQALGQGPEFLTYFNYEAQQDKSGLPNDRFSAERPEGSISTLTIQRTEQRDSAMYRCASSLFAGGNQPQHFGDGTRLSIL.

The chain is built from TRBV18 and TRBJ2-2, with a tentative D call TRBD2 (5 bases). V dropped 1 base and J dropped 2 bases, with 8 bases sitting between them. CDR1 is KGHSH, CDR2 LQKENI, per germline. This CDR3 has 15 amino acids. The CDR3 DNA follows: TGTGCCAGCTCACCACGAGAGGGAAACACCGGGGAGCTGTTTTTT. Translating it yields CASSPREGNTGELFF.

This chain links TRBV9 with TRBJ2-5; D may correspond to TRBD1 or TRBD2 (5 bases each). With the DNA end fitting TRBJ2-7 better, the J assignment may be wrong. Per germline, CDR1 SGDLS and CDR2 YYNGEE. The CDR3 length is 15 residues. CDR3 loop: CASSPGTNPAYEQYF. The CDR3 DNA sequence: TGTGCCAGCAGCCCCGGGACCAACCCTGCCTACGAGCAGTACTTC.

The chain recombines TRBV7-8 with TRBJ2-2; no clear D. Germline lookup yields CDR1 SGHVS and CDR2 FQNEAQ. Trimming pared 2 bases from V and 4 bases from J, leaving 14 bases between. The length of the CDR3 is 16 residues. DNA of the CDR3: TGTGCCAGCAGCTTATCAGGCCCTACCCCCACCGGGGAGCTGTTTTTT. It specifies CASSLSGPTPTGELFF.